This T cell receptor (beta chain) derives from a study of blood T cells in healthy people across ages. This clonotype was counted a few times. Its specificity is not known. A J-beta primer mix and a sample-barcoded 5' primer were used in a second PCR of about 7 to 12 cycles. Sequencing of every sample gave 2.5 million or more CDR3-containing paired-end reads. TCRdb ran MiXCR on the 5' RACE reads and lists one entry per CDR3 protein. The sample holds about 1,400,000 distinct CDR3 sequences, 40% to 50% seen once. Study-level findings and limits: Comparison with aged donors showed that long-lived donors had more naive CD4+ cells and higher diversity.

Trimming removed 4 bases at V and 5 bases at J, with 10 bases between. Germline lookup yields CDR1 SGHRS and CDR2 YFSETQ. The CDR3 contains 13 residues. The sequenced sample was blood. V usage is TRBV5-1 and J usage is TRBJ2-4; no definite D call. This clonotype was obtained from a woman under 30 in good health. In nucleotides, the CDR3 is TGCGCCAGCAGCGTGGTTCCTGAAAACATTCAGTACTTC. It specifies CASSVVPENIQYF.